These 3 T cell receptor beta chains came from one sample sequenced in a study of blood T cell repertoires in COVID-19 (TCRdb year 2020). Library preparation was by the immunoSEQ multiplex PCR assay. This is the immuneACCESS table as TCRdb keeps it, with only in-frame sequences that have V and J called. A part of the clones is gone; compared with another copy, unresolved V genes explain less than half, and the rest is unexplained. The sample table contains about 480,000 clones; only one count was recorded for about nine tenths of them. The top ten hold 10% to 15% of the sample. Sequenced input: peripheral blood. These receptors all come from a woman in her forties or fifties with COVID-19, enrolled during active disease.

This clone has only one observation. The J gene is TRBJ2-1, the V gene TRBV19; TRBD2 agrees at 10 bases. This CDR3 contains 18 residues. The germline CDR1 and CDR2 sequences are LNHDA and SQIVND (reference sequence). V was clipped by 3 bases and J by 4 bases; unmatched bases: 12. In DNA form, the CDR3 reads TGTGCCAGTAGTATGTCAGCGGGGGGGCTTGGCCGGTACAATGAGCAGTTCTTC. Translation: CASSMSAGGLGRYNEQFF.

The genes are TRBV9 and TRBJ2-5; D is possibly TRBD2 (6 bases). Trimming pared 3 bases from V and 5 bases from J, leaving 14 bases between. CDR1 is SGDLS, CDR2 YYNGEE, per germline. There are 14 residues in the CDR3. This chain's CDR3 is CASSAGGYVETQYF. CDR3 DNA sequence: TGTGCCAGCAGCGCCGGGGGTTACGTGGAGACCCAGTACTTC.

This clone occurred once. The chain's CDR3 is CASSQPLDRLNTEAFF. CDR3 nucleotides: TGCGCCAGCAGCCAACCCCTGGACAGGCTGAACACTGAAGCTTTCTTT. This rearrangement joins TRBV4-1 to TRBJ1-1; 7 bases align to TRBD1. J lost 0 bases, V lost 2 bases, and 6 bases had no gene match. The germline V gene encodes CDR1 MGHRA and CDR2 YSYEKL. CDR3 length: 16 amino acids.